This T cell receptor beta chain was recovered during a study of shared clonotypes between healthy human individuals. CDR3 length equals 15 residues. Trimming took 7 bases from V and 1 from J, leaving 16 bases between them. Germline V gives CDR1 SGHAT, CDR2 FQNNGV. This clone was detected once. Sequenced by immunoSEQ multiplex PCR; TCRdb stores in-frame clones only, minus some. This table has around 2.5 million clones, 80% to 95% appearing once. The V gene is TRBV11-2, the J gene TRBJ1-1, with D unresolved. Sequencing used naive CD4+ T cells from PBMCs. Sample subset: CD45RA+ positively selected. The source is a man aged 18 to 30 in good health. Some clones in this sample may be carry-over from other donors' samples. This chain's CDR3 is CASTFLDGRNTEAFF. The CDR3 DNA reads as TGTGCCAGCACGTTTCTCGACGGGAGGAACACTGAAGCTTTCTTT.